This T cell receptor beta chain emerged from a study of blood T cell repertoires in COVID-19. Study overall: Italy, Spain and the United States were the sources of the convalescent and acute COVID-19 samples.

Under the authors' procedure: Researchers report that nucleated cell counts were estimated from reference gene primer amplification. TCRdb's copy holds only in-frame clones and misses some; the assay was immunoSEQ multiplex PCR. V, J and clone size are taken as reported in that table, and D and trimming were inferred from the DNA itself. The sample holds about 320,000 clones; over 75% are singletons and the top ten take 6% to 9%. CDR3 size: 15 residues. The V and J ends lost 3 bases and 5 bases, in that order; junction bases with no gene match: 7. Germline CDR1 is SNHLY and CDR2 is FYNNEI. The chain links TRBV2 to TRBJ1-5, with TRBD1 matching 7 bases. The sample was peripheral blood. This sequence originates from a human donor in a cohort sampled during active COVID-19. Here the CDR3 reads CASSDQGQTYQPQHF. CDR3 bases: TGTGCCAGCAGTGATCAGGGACAGACCTATCAGCCCCAGCATTTT.